This entry is about one TCR beta chain. This clone's antigen is unknown. No base qualities exist here, and no much larger clone lies one base off it. Relative to germline, V is 1 base shorter and J is 5 bases shorter, with 12 bases between their ends. From cysteine to phenylalanine, the CDR3 is 15 amino acids long. Only CDR3 DNA is held: 45 bases, read in frame from base 1. CDR1 and CDR2 (LGHNA, YNFKEQ) derive from the germline V gene. In total, about 650 healthy bone marrow donors made up the cohort. Cohort members were all nominally healthy when sampled, although unrecorded immune exposures were likely present. The donor was CMV seronegative and was included in the group of about 350 seronegative cohort members. A peripheral blood sample was provided by each donor, and peripheral blood mononuclear cells were used for TCR beta sequencing. Genomic DNA extraction from the blood cell samples was performed with the Qiagen DNeasy Blood Extraction Kit.

This specimen belongs to a study of cytomegalovirus exposure and HLA in healthy donors (dated by TCRdb to about 2017). Describing the broader study: According to an earlier analysis of a few hundred of the donors, about 179 million T cells yielded 95 million to 140 million unique TCR beta sequences and more than 250 Gb of sequence data. Roughly 300 gigabases of sequencing data and roughly 80 million unique TCR sequences made up an early release that covered 640 HLA-typed donors. The genetic ancestry cluster associated with self-reported Caucasian donors included about 84% of the 300 to 450 genotyped donors. The study aimed to test whether cataloging public T cell receptors could reveal signatures of past pathogen exposure. The study used immunosequencing to profile the T cell repertoires of 666 subjects and linked those repertoires to cytomegalovirus serostatus. A separate validation cohort of 100 to 150 different subjects was used in addition to the 666-subject first cohort. The study combined high-throughput TCR immunosequencing, statistical association of individual TCRs with disease status, and machine learning to predict cytomegalovirus infection status. In a later analysis, previously published TCR beta repertoires from hundreds of donors were re-analyzed and high-resolution HLA genotyping was added so that TCR occurrence patterns could be studied. Rather than using new phenotypic data, the later analysis identified candidate immune exposures from TCR beta sequences and from how often those sequences occurred across donors. To decide whether each TCR beta V gene segment behaved as functional or pseudogenic, an earlier analysis of approximately 590 of the donors relied on high-throughput TCR beta sequencing. Donor age, sex, ethnicity and CMV serostatus were compiled alongside the repertoire data. A later genetic analysis used genome-wide SNP genotypes for about 55% of the 666 donors, treating that subset as a discovery cohort. Every repertoire in the discovery cohort had been generated on one and the same sequencing platform. Both class I and class II loci were covered by HLA typing, at four-digit resolution. Typing coverage differed by locus: A, B, C, DRB1 and DQB1 were typed in roughly 620-630 donors, DQA1 in roughly 500, DPA1 in 600 to 610, and DPB1 in around 490. Roughly five DR-DQ haplotypes were handled as single units for association and clustering, since linkage in the cohort was strong. On average, roughly 240,000 unique TCR beta nucleotide sequences were sequenced per donor among roughly 430 genotyped donors of the cohort, with roughly 18% of those sequences being non-productive.

What the study reported, not specific to this receptor: Three of the identified cytomegalovirus-associated TCR beta chains were confirmed in vitro to be specific for cytomegalovirus antigens. For the cohort, immune exposure information was limited to CMV serostatus. A total of roughly 160 TCR beta chains were listed by the study as associated with cytomegalovirus. The earlier analysis of 450 to 700 of the donors excluded 15 to 20 rarely observed V segments, including chromosome 9 orphons, because counts were too low. Only TCR beta chains were sequenced in this cohort, and the absence of alpha or paired-chain data limited detectable features. Compared with the roughly 700-donor mean, donors in an Asian-associated ancestry cluster had fewer N-insertions in productive TCRs, according to a later genetic analysis. Correlated functional status among segregating V segments might be attributable to linkage disequilibrium, but an unknown experimental factor could not be ruled out. A group of highly shared sequence variants was considered likely to be a technical artifact of the sequencing pipeline. In both the original and validation cohorts, the classifier was reported to diagnose cytomegalovirus status with high specificity and sensitivity. In a later analysis, TCR association rates were found to vary across HLA loci, with the most associated TCRs seen for DRB1 alleles and the fewest for HLA-C alleles. At a false discovery rate of 0.05, a later analysis linked 16,000 or so TCR beta sequences to specific HLA alleles. Assigning TCR associations to individual alleles was difficult when HLA alleles, especially DR and DQ, strongly co-occurred. A further reported finding was that TCR beta sequences accurately predicted the HLA-A and HLA-B alleles for most subjects in the first cohort. According to a later analysis, most CMV-associated TCR beta chains appeared to be HLA-restricted, and the HLA associations seemed to be driven largely by CMV exposure. Most TCR sequences were observed very rarely across donors, whereas some public TCRs were present in many individuals. Sequencing depth was assumed to be roughly uniform across donors in the presence/absence analyses, though that assumption may not hold. The authors suggested that the approach could potentially be generalized to other disease states and immunological phenotypes. A later analysis found that HLA-associated TCR beta chains were more clonally expanded and had lower generation probabilities than equally common non-associated chains. Because the 87-base-pair reads could not distinguish some IMGT-functional V segments, including TRBV6-2 and TRBV6-3, those segments were excluded. According to a later analysis, parvovirus B19, influenza, CMV and Epstein-Barr virus appeared linked to several top co-occurrence clusters. V-gene and J-gene trimming of TCR beta chains was associated with a missense DCLRE1C variant in a later genetic analysis, and the association was replicated in an independent cohort. Because HLA typing was missing for some donors at each locus, association tests included only the typed subset. An earlier analysis of approximately 500 of the donors showed that most TCR beta V segments appeared in productive rearrangements either about 90% or about 30% of the time, which broadly matched IMGT annotations.

Libraries were made using the immunoSEQ multiplex PCR assay. The multiplex PCR relied on a mix of 60 forward primers for TCR Vbeta segments and 13 reverse primers for TCR Jbeta segments. A multiplex PCR assay on genomic DNA amplified the CDR3 region of rearranged TCR beta genes. On the Illumina HiSeq System, the amplified TCR beta libraries were sequenced as 87-base-pair reads. The original methods were these. Across the 700 or so repertoires, a later analysis counted tens of millions of unique TCR beta chains, some 11 million of which were shared by at least two donors. A nearest-neighbor algorithm error-corrected the raw reads and collapsed the reads into unique sequences, merging closely related sequences to remove PCR and sequencing errors. V, D and J gene segments were assigned by aligning CDR3 sequences to IMGT reference sequences. For a sequence to be retained, a match of at least six nucleotides to both a V gene segment and a J gene segment was required. A rearrangement was called productive if the CDR3 had no stop codons and remained in frame with V and J, and every other rearrangement was called non-productive. CDR3 was defined according to IMGT convention as the region running from the second conserved V-encoded cysteine to the conserved J-encoded phenylalanine. Sequences without an unambiguous match to a single V gene segment were excluded from the earlier analysis of a few hundred of the donors. In an earlier analysis of around 600 of the donors, V segments were called functional above 56.7% productive rearrangements and were called segregating when the between-donor standard deviation exceeded 5%. A statistical classification framework was built to diagnose cytomegalovirus status from the catalog of TCR beta chain sequences. In a later analysis, TCR nucleotide sequences were compared against IMGT/GENE-DB human TR gene sequences so that V and J genes could be assigned. A later analysis assigned CDR3 sequences and most-parsimonious VDJ recombination scenarios with the TCRdist pipeline. In a later analysis, each TCR beta chain was defined by its CDR3 amino acid sequence together with its V-gene family, and reads lacking a unique V-gene family were excluded. In a later analysis, approximately 590 highly shared, low-generation-probability nucleotide sequences were removed to address suspected cross-contamination and a sequencing artifact. In a later analysis, a clonal expansion index was calculated for each public chain from normalized within-repertoire ranks of inferred template counts. A later analysis computed generation probabilities with a VDJ recombination model fitted to out-of-frame rearrangements, and checked the results against IGoR. In a later analysis, hypergeometric tests were used to score TCR-TCR, TCR-HLA and TCR-CMV co-occurrence, with a repertoire-size bias correction applied to TCR pairs. To estimate false discovery rates, a later analysis permuted the HLA or CMV assignments 20 times. In a later analysis, co-occurring TCRs were grouped with DBSCAN, and TCRdist sequence similarity was added when clustering was performed within HLA-allele-positive subsets. Repertoires with fewer than 30,000 or more than 120,000 public chains were left out of co-occurrence clustering, as were four to six repertoires with anomalous nucleotide sharing. TCRdb re-hosts the immuneACCESS table, in-frame sequences only. Its copies lack some clones; in the studies checked, an unresolved V gene accounts for under half of them, and the cause for the rest is not known. V and J calls and clone size follow that table, whereas D and trimming were derived from the DNA. In this sample the table shows over 150,000 clones, 84% of which occur a single time. More than 0.35% of the sample is in the top ten clones.

The source of this sequence is a boy aged 2 to 10 in good health and CMV-seronegative. Sequenced material: PBMCs. The chain was built from TRBV4-2 and TRBJ2-1; TRBD2 might be the D gene, on 5 matching bases. The CDR3 reads as follows: CASSQGSGDHNEQFF. Here is the DNA: TGTGCCAGCAGCCAAGGTTCCGGGGATCACAATGAGCAGTTCTTC.